A selection of T cell receptor beta chains follows, all from one sample in a study of T cells after yellow fever vaccination. TCRdb re-derived calls from the 5' RACE reads in MiXCR, one entry per CDR3 protein. This sample has 350,000 to 450,000 distinct CDR3 sequences, with approximately 6% found just once. Sequenced material: PBMCs, taken 5 days after the yellow fever booster vaccination. The receptors originated from a young man who received the YFV17D yellow fever vaccine. The CDR3 runs from the conserved cysteine through the conserved F or W. The order of the fields is V gene, clone size, D gene, J gene, CDR3 DNA, CDR3 protein. The D gene is left open where the match is weak. The size field is filled for only some rows; it gives once, few, many or a size class.

v_gene: TRBV4-2; abundance: few; d_gene: TRBD2; j_gene: TRBJ2-1; CDR3nt: TGTGCCAGCAGCCCCCTAAGGGTTAGCGGGGTCCCTTCCGCCTACAATGAGCAGTTCTTC; CDR3aa: CASSPLRVSGVPSAYNEQFF
v_gene: TRBV4-2; abundance: -; d_gene: -; j_gene: TRBJ2-1; CDR3nt: TGTGCCAGCAGCCTCGAGGGGGGTTGGCGGAATGAGCAGTTCTTC; CDR3aa: CASSLEGGWRNEQFF
v_gene: TRBV15; abundance: many; d_gene: TRBD1; j_gene: TRBJ2-5; CDR3nt: TGTGCCACCAGCAGAGACATCCAAGCGGGACAGGGCCAAGAGACCCAGTACTTC; CDR3aa: CATSRDIQAGQGQETQYF
v_gene: TRBV19; abundance: -; d_gene: -; j_gene: TRBJ2-5; CDR3nt: TGTGCCAGTAGTATTCCGACCCAAATCGAGACCCAGTACTTC; CDR3aa: CASSIPTQIETQYF
v_gene: TRBV5-1; abundance: few; d_gene: -; j_gene: TRBJ1-1; CDR3nt: TGCGCCAGCAGGTCGGCTTCTTCCACTGAAGCTTTCTTT; CDR3aa: CASRSASSTEAFF
v_gene: TRBV15; abundance: few; d_gene: -; j_gene: TRBJ2-3; CDR3nt: TGTGCCACCAGAAGGAGACTTGGCACAGATACGCAGTATTTT; CDR3aa: CATRRRLGTDTQYF
v_gene: TRBV4-3; abundance: few; d_gene: TRBD2; j_gene: TRBJ2-5; CDR3nt: TGCGCCAGCAGCCAATCAACCGGGGGGGTGACCCAGTACTTC; CDR3aa: CASSQSTGGVTQYF
v_gene: TRBV29-1; abundance: few; d_gene: -; j_gene: TRBJ2-5; CDR3nt: TGCAGCGTTGAGGGGACATCCTTAGGGGCCCAGTACTTC; CDR3aa: CSVEGTSLGAQYF
v_gene: TRBV5-1; abundance: -; d_gene: TRBD1; j_gene: TRBJ2-1; CDR3nt: TGCGCCAGCAGCTCGGGACAGGGGGCCTACTATGAGCAGTTCTTC; CDR3aa: CASSSGQGAYYEQFF
v_gene: TRBV6-2/TRBV6-3; abundance: -; d_gene: -; j_gene: TRBJ2-1; CDR3nt: TGTGCCAGCAGTTACGGGGAGGTGTACAATGAGCAGTTCTTC; CDR3aa: CASSYGEVYNEQFF
v_gene: TRBV4-3; abundance: few; d_gene: -; j_gene: TRBJ2-2; CDR3nt: TGCGCCAGCAGCCAAGATGCGGTCGGGATGGGCACCGGGGAGCTGTTTTTT; CDR3aa: CASSQDAVGMGTGELFF
v_gene: TRBV6-1; abundance: many; d_gene: TRBD1; j_gene: TRBJ2-7; CDR3nt: TGTGCCAGCAGCCGGGGGACAGGGGCCTCCTACGAGCAGTACTTC; CDR3aa: CASSRGTGASYEQYF
v_gene: TRBV6-1; abundance: -; d_gene: -; j_gene: TRBJ1-4; CDR3nt: TGTGCCGGACCCCCGGTCGTGGTGACTAATGAAAAACTGTTTTTT; CDR3aa: CAGPPVVVTNEKLFF
v_gene: TRBV20-1; abundance: few; d_gene: -; j_gene: TRBJ2-1; CDR3nt: TGCAGTGCTAGGAAGGACACGTACAATGAGCAGTTCTTC; CDR3aa: CSARKDTYNEQFF
v_gene: TRBV14; abundance: many; d_gene: -; j_gene: TRBJ2-1; CDR3nt: TGTGCCAGCAGCCCAATTTATAGTGCCATCTCAGATGAGCAGTTCTTC; CDR3aa: CASSPIYSAISDEQFF
v_gene: TRBV23-1; abundance: -; d_gene: -; j_gene: TRBJ2-3; CDR3nt: TGCGCCAGCAACACAACGGGGCTACGGCGGAACCTCCGCACAGATACGCAGTATTTT; CDR3aa: CASNTTGLRRNLRTDTQYF
v_gene: TRBV4-3; abundance: -; d_gene: -; j_gene: TRBJ2-3; CDR3nt: TGCGCCAGCAGCCAAGTCAATAGAGCTAGCACAGATACGCAGTATTTT; CDR3aa: CASSQVNRASTDTQYF
v_gene: TRBV5-1; abundance: many; d_gene: -; j_gene: TRBJ2-7; CDR3nt: TGCGCCAGCAGCTTGGCATCGCGGGGATACTACGAGCAGTACTTC; CDR3aa: CASSLASRGYYEQYF
v_gene: TRBV27; abundance: many; d_gene: TRBD2; j_gene: TRBJ2-2; CDR3nt: TGTGCCAGCAGTCCCCCTAGCGGGAGGGCCCCGACCGGGGAGCTGTTTTTT; CDR3aa: CASSPPSGRAPTGELFF
v_gene: TRBV11-2; abundance: few; d_gene: TRBD2; j_gene: TRBJ2-1; CDR3nt: TGTGCCAGCAGCTTTACTAGCGTGGGGACCTACAATGAGCAGTTCTTC; CDR3aa: CASSFTSVGTYNEQFF
v_gene: TRBV15; abundance: few; d_gene: TRBD1; j_gene: TRBJ2-7; CDR3nt: TGTGCCACCAGCAGGGACAGGAGCTCCTACGAGCAGTACTTC; CDR3aa: CATSRDRSSYEQYF
v_gene: TRBV5-1; abundance: many; d_gene: TRBD1; j_gene: TRBJ2-6; CDR3nt: TGCGCCAGCAGAACCGGGACAGGGGGCATTGGGGCCAACGTCCTGACTTTC; CDR3aa: CASRTGTGGIGANVLTF
v_gene: TRBV7-2; abundance: many; d_gene: TRBD1; j_gene: TRBJ2-1; CDR3nt: TGTGCCAGCAGCTTCGGACAGGGCAATAATGAGCAGTTCTTC; CDR3aa: CASSFGQGNNEQFF
v_gene: TRBV27; abundance: many; d_gene: TRBD1; j_gene: TRBJ1-6; CDR3nt: TGTGCCAGCAGTCTGGGACAGAATAATTCACCCCTCCACTTT; CDR3aa: CASSLGQNNSPLHF
v_gene: TRBV9; abundance: many; d_gene: -; j_gene: TRBJ2-1; CDR3nt: TGTGCCAGCAGCGCCGACTACAATGAGCAGTTCTTC; CDR3aa: CASSADYNEQFF
v_gene: TRBV5-1; abundance: -; d_gene: -; j_gene: TRBJ2-3; CDR3nt: TGCGCCAGCAGCTTGCGTCAGGAAGGCACAGATACGCAGTATTTT; CDR3aa: CASSLRQEGTDTQYF
v_gene: TRBV20-1; abundance: -; d_gene: TRBD2; j_gene: TRBJ2-3; CDR3nt: TGCAGTGCTCTCCCGGTGGGACTAGCGGGAACAGATACGCAGTATTTT; CDR3aa: CSALPVGLAGTDTQYF
v_gene: TRBV27; abundance: few; d_gene: -; j_gene: TRBJ2-7; CDR3nt: TGTGCCAGCCGCCCGACGGCCTACGAGCAGTACTTC; CDR3aa: CASRPTAYEQYF
v_gene: TRBV7-2; abundance: -; d_gene: TRBD2; j_gene: TRBJ2-1; CDR3nt: TGTGCCAGCAGCTTACTTGCTAGCGGGGGCAACAATGAGCAGTTCTTC; CDR3aa: CASSLLASGGNNEQFF
v_gene: TRBV7-8; abundance: -; d_gene: TRBD1; j_gene: TRBJ1-2; CDR3nt: TGTGCCAGCAGCTTAAATCGAAGGGGGCCGGATGGCTACACCTTC; CDR3aa: CASSLNRRGPDGYTF
v_gene: TRBV18; abundance: -; d_gene: -; j_gene: TRBJ2-1; CDR3nt: TGTGCCAGCTCACCCGGATCACCCACTATGCACAATGAGCAGTTCTTC; CDR3aa: CASSPGSPTMHNEQFF
v_gene: TRBV29-1; abundance: many; d_gene: TRBD2; j_gene: TRBJ2-5; CDR3nt: TGCAGCGTTGTGGAACTAGCGGGGGAGACCCAGTACTTC; CDR3aa: CSVVELAGETQYF
v_gene: TRBV19; abundance: few; d_gene: -; j_gene: TRBJ2-5; CDR3nt: TGTGCCAGTTCGACAGGTCGGGGGCCGGAAGAGACCCAGTACTTC; CDR3aa: CASSTGRGPEETQYF